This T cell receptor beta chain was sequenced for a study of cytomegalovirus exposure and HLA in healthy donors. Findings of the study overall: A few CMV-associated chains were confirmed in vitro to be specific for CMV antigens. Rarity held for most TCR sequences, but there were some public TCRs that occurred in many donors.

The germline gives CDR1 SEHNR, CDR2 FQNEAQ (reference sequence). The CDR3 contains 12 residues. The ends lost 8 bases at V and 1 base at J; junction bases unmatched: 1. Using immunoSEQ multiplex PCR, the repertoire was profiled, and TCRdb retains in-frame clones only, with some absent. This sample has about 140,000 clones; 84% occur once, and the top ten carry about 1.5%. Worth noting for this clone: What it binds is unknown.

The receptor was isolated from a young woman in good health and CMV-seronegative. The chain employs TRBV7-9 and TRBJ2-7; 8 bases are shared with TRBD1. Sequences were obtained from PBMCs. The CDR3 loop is CASGQGSYEQYF. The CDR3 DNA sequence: TGTGCCAGCGGACAGGGTTCCTACGAGCAGTACTTC.